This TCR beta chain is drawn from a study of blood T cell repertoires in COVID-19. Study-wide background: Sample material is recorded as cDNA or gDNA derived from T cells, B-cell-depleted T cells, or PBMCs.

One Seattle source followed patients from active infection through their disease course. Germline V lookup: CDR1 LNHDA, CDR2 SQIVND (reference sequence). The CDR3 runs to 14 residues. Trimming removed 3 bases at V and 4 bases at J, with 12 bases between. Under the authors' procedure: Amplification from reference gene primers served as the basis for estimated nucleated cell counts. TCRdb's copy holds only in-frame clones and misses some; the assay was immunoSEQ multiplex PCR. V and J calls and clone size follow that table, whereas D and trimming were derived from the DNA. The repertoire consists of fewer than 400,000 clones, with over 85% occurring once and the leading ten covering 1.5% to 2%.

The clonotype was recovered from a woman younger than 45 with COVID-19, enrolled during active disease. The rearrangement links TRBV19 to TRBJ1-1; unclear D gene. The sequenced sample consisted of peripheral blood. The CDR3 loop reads CASSIFLGGTEAFF. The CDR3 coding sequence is TGTGCCAGTAGTATTTTTCTCGGTGGCACTGAAGCTTTCTTT.